The source of this T cell receptor (beta chain) is a study of T cell changes during pregnancy in multiple sclerosis. Some clones are missing from TCRdb's copy, which holds only in-frame ones; the method was immunoSEQ multiplex PCR. Among about 110,000 clones listed, less than 95% were seen once. Germline trimming cut 6 bases from V and 1 base from J; bases unmatched to any gene: 14. The CDR3 sequence is 20 residues long. Germline V gene data show CDR1 as LNHDA and CDR2 as SQIVND (reference sequence). J is TRBJ2-2 and V is TRBV19, with 13 bases identical to TRBD2. The receptor was derived from a female donor with multiple sclerosis, enrolled in a pregnancy study. Sample: peripheral blood, taken after pregnancy. CDR3 loop: CASRIPYAGTSGVNTGELFF. CDR3 DNA sequence: TGTGCCAGTAGGATACCCTATGCCGGGACTAGCGGGGTGAACACCGGGGAGCTGTTTTTT.